These T cell receptor beta chains were read from a single sample in a study of OX40 agonist ivuxolimab in advanced cancers. Assay used: immunoSEQ multiplex PCR; TCRdb lists only in-frame clones, some missing. This table holds 50,000 to 75,000 clones, 86% found once. The sequencing used CD4+ or CD8+ T cells sorted from blood, collected in a trial of the OX40 agonist ivuxolimab. The receptors derive from an adult with an advanced solid tumor such as melanoma, head and neck, liver or kidney cancer. Each CDR3 is given with its conserved first and last residue. D genes are given only for firm matches. Only part of the rows carry a size: once, few, many, or a class if the clone is expanded.

D gene: NA; J gene: TRBJ2-7; V gene: TRBV27; clone size: NA; CDR3 protein: CATSTTGGKDYEQYF; CDR3 DNA: TGTGCCACCTCAACGACTGGGGGGAAAGACTACGAGCAGTACTTC
D gene: TRBD2; J gene: TRBJ2-1; V gene: TRBV11-3; clone size: NA; CDR3 protein: CASSPLAGGHNEQFF; CDR3 DNA: TGTGCCAGCAGTCCACTAGCGGGAGGACACAATGAGCAGTTCTTC
D gene: TRBD1; J gene: TRBJ2-5; V gene: TRBV6-1; clone size: NA; CDR3 protein: CASSAWTGPETQYF; CDR3 DNA: TGTGCCAGCAGTGCCTGGACAGGGCCAGAGACCCAGTACTTC
D gene: TRBD2; J gene: TRBJ2-4; V gene: TRBV19; clone size: NA; CDR3 protein: CASSIGRVAGDIAKNIQYF; CDR3 DNA: TGTGCCAGTAGTATTGGTCGGGTAGCGGGAGACATAGCCAAAAACATTCAGTACTTC
D gene: NA; J gene: TRBJ2-1; V gene: TRBV7-3; clone size: NA; CDR3 protein: CASSLSGGLNEQFF; CDR3 DNA: TGTGCCAGCAGCTTATCTGGCGGCCTGAATGAGCAGTTCTTC
D gene: TRBD1; J gene: TRBJ2-1; V gene: TRBV6-4; clone size: NA; CDR3 protein: CASSDSRAGGGCSEQFF; CDR3 DNA: TGTGCCAGCAGTGACTCGAGGGCAGGGGGCGGGTGTAGTGAGCAGTTCTTC
D gene: NA; J gene: TRBJ2-6; V gene: TRBV6-4; clone size: once; CDR3 protein: CASSGSPQGSGANVLTF; CDR3 DNA: TGTGCCAGCAGTGGGTCCCCACAGGGTTCTGGGGCCAACGTCCTGACTTTC
D gene: NA; J gene: TRBJ2-7; V gene: TRBV28; clone size: once; CDR3 protein: CASSLTSGLSYEQYF; CDR3 DNA: TGTGCCAGCAGTTTAACAAGCGGGCTTTCCTACGAGCAGTACTTC
D gene: TRBD1; J gene: TRBJ1-2; V gene: TRBV18; clone size: NA; CDR3 protein: CASSPGTGSDGYTF; CDR3 DNA: TGTGCCAGCTCACCGGGGACAGGGAGCGATGGCTACACCTTC
D gene: NA; J gene: TRBJ2-7; V gene: TRBV5-1; clone size: NA; CDR3 protein: CASSSAGLPSYEQYF; CDR3 DNA: TGCGCCAGCAGCTCGGCAGGCTTACCCTCCTACGAGCAGTACTTC
D gene: NA; J gene: TRBJ2-7; V gene: TRBV15; clone size: NA; CDR3 protein: CATSRDLLRVGSSYEQYF; CDR3 DNA: TGTGCCACCAGCAGAGATTTATTGAGGGTTGGCAGCTCCTACGAGCAGTACTTC
D gene: TRBD1; J gene: TRBJ2-1; V gene: TRBV5-4; clone size: NA; CDR3 protein: CASSRDRENEQFF; CDR3 DNA: TGTGCCAGCAGCCGGGACAGGGAGAATGAGCAGTTCTTC
D gene: NA; J gene: TRBJ1-2; V gene: TRBV4-1; clone size: NA; CDR3 protein: CASRQQAGEMGGYTF; CDR3 DNA: TGCGCCAGCAGACAACAGGCAGGGGAGATGGGGGGCTACACCTTC